This TCR beta chain originates from a study of beta chain features in type 1 diabetes. Findings and limits, study-wide: Lower insertion and higher deletion counts appeared at VDJ junctions in type 1 diabetes patients. Type 1 diabetes patients had TCRB CDR3s that were shorter (moderately but significantly so) in all four CD4+ subsets. Healthy donors had naive, central memory and Treg TCRB repertoires that appeared less similar than those seen among patients.

For this clone: What it binds is unknown.

Expressed TCRB transcripts got sequenced, as all isolated RNA was reverse transcribed. Sequencing was performed with immunoSEQ multiplex PCR; in TCRdb, only in-frame clones are kept and a portion is missing. The table has fewer than 250,000 clones, around 68% seen once; the top ten hold 0.053%. The germline gives CDR1 SGDLS, CDR2 YYNGEE. The ends were cut back, 0 bases at V and 0 bases at J, with 9 bases in the middle. This CDR3 has 15 amino acids. Specimen: naive CD4+ T cells from blood. The sequence came from a man aged 25-45 years in good health. The V and J genes are TRBV9 and TRBJ2-5; D not resolved. The DNA for the CDR3 is TGTGCCAGCAGCGTAGCTCAAGGGTACCAAGAGACCCAGTACTTC. This encodes CASSVAQGYQETQYF.